This passage covers 25 T cell receptor beta chains from one sample sequenced in a study of blood T cell repertoires in COVID-19. Only in-frame clones appear in the TCRdb table, and some are missing; sequencing was by immunoSEQ multiplex PCR. The data hold about 270,000 clones, with over 80% observed a single time. The sample taken for sequencing was PBMCs or T cells enriched from blood (not recorded which). The receptors were gathered from a woman aged 30 to 39 with acute COVID-19.

V and J are TRBV5-1 and TRBJ2-5; TRBD2 aligns across 9 bases. Germline CDR1 is SGHRS and CDR2 is YFSETQ. V was clipped by 4 bases and J by 5 bases; unmatched bases: 6. The length of the CDR3 is 14 residues. CDR3 nucleotide sequence: TGCGCCAGCAGCACGGGACTAGCTTCGGAGACCCAGTACTTC. The encoded protein is CASSTGLASETQYF.

V usage is TRBV19 and J usage is TRBJ1-4; a weak D match, TRBD1 (5 bases). Between the trimmed V and J ends, which lost 5 bases and 8 bases, there was a span of 18 bases. CDR1 is LNHDA and CDR2 is SQIVND in the germline V gene (reference sequence). This CDR3 comprises 15 residues. CDR3 residues: CASSAGGGRDEKLFF. CDR3 DNA sequence: TGTGCCAGTAGTGCTGGGGGGGGGAGAGACGAAAAACTGTTTTTT.

In DNA form, the CDR3 reads TGTGCCAGCAGAAGTGCCCTAGCGGACTACAATGAGCAGTTCTTC. Its translation is CASRSALADYNEQFF. This chain uses TRBV27 with TRBJ2-1; 7 bases are a match to TRBD2. V trimming: 6 bases; J trimming: 3 bases; junction bases outside the gene matches: 8. The CDR3 extends over 15 amino acids. Germline-derived CDR1 and CDR2 are MNHEY and SMNVEV (reference sequence).

This rearrangement joins TRBV19 to TRBJ2-2; D unresolved. Deletions cut 1 base from V and 5 bases from J, with 8 bases between. CDR1 is LNHDA and CDR2 is SQIVND in the germline V gene (reference sequence). The CDR3 covers 14 residues. DNA of the CDR3: TGTGCCAGTAGTATAGGCAGGCAAACCGGGGAGCTGTTTTTT. Protein: CASSIGRQTGELFF.

The chain recombines TRBV7-9 with TRBJ2-5; TRBD1 is a possible D gene (6 bases). V lost 5 bases and J 3 bases, leaving 16 bases between the germline ends. CDR1 SEHNR and CDR2 FQNEAQ come from the germline V gene (reference sequence). The CDR3 runs to 15 residues. The CDR3 bases are TGTGCCAGCAGCCAAACCGGGACACCTGAAGAGACCCAGTACTTC. Translating gives CASSQTGTPEETQYF. Looking up the rest from reference TRBV7-9 and TRBJ2-5 gives the full variable domain: DTGVSQNPRHKITKRGQNVTFRCDPISEHNRLYWYRQTLGQGPEFLTYFQNEAQLEKSRLLSDRFSAERPKGSFSTLEIQRTEQGDSAMYLCASSQTGTPEETQYFGPGTRLLVL.

V is TRBV5-1 and J is TRBJ1-1; TRBD1 matches at 8 bases. Germline V gene data show CDR1 as SGHRS and CDR2 as YFSETQ. CDR3 length: 15 amino acids. After removal of 0 bases from V and 10 bases from J, the junction contained 11 bases not matched to a gene. In nucleotides, the CDR3 is TGCGCCAGCAGCTTGGTGGGACAGGCCGGGAGTGGAGCTTTCTTT. Translating it yields CASSLVGQAGSGAFF.

The CDR3 DNA reads as TGTGCCAGCAGCTTAAAGCCTAGCGCTACAGATACGCAGTATTTT. As protein: CASSLKPSATDTQYF. This chain connects TRBV7-3 to TRBJ2-3; D might be TRBD2 (6 bases). The germline gives CDR1 SGHTA, CDR2 FQGTGA. V was trimmed by 1 base and J by 3 bases, leaving 11 bases between them. The CDR3 is 15 amino acids.

The chain joins TRBV5-1 to TRBJ1-4, with D possibly TRBD1 on 5 matching bases. Germline V lookup: CDR1 SGHRS, CDR2 YFSETQ. Between the trimmed V and J ends, which lost 1 base and 7 bases, there was a span of 17 bases. This CDR3 comprises 16 residues. Here the CDR3 DNA reads TGCGCCAGCAGCTTGTATGGCGGGACCGGTGGTGAAAAACTGTTTTTT. Its translation: CASSLYGGTGGEKLFF.

The DNA of the CDR3 is TGTGCCAGCAGCCCGTTAGCGGGAGGAGGCTACAATGAGCAGTTCTTC. Amino acid sequence: CASSPLAGGGYNEQFF. This chain uses TRBV13 with TRBJ2-1; the match to TRBD2 covers 10 bases. The V gene's germline CDR1 is PRHDT and CDR2 FYEKMQ (reference sequence). CDR3 length: 16 residues. Germline trimming cut 5 bases from V and 3 bases from J; bases unmatched to any gene: 7. Full variable domain (rest looked up from reference TRBV13 and TRBJ2-1): AAGVIQSPRHLIKEKRETATLKCYPIPRHDTVYWYQQGPGQDPQFLISFYEKMQSDKGSIPDRFSAQQFSDYHSELNMSSLELGDSALYFCASSPLAGGGYNEQFFGPGTRLTVL.

The chain couples TRBV28 to TRBJ1-1; a possible D gene is TRBD1 (6 bases). V shed 9 bases and J shed 3 bases, with 14 bases lying between them. This CDR3 is built from 13 residues. Germline loops: CDR1 MDHEN, CDR2 SYDVKM. Here the CDR3 DNA reads TGTGCCAGTTTGGGGTCAGGGGACACTGAAGCTTTCTTT. It is translated as CASLGSGDTEAFF.

CDR3 coding DNA: TGTGCCAGTGACCCCAGACAGGGGGCAAAGCGCGGCTACACCTTC. Protein sequence: CASDPRQGAKRGYTF. The V call is TRBV19, the J call TRBJ1-2, with 10 bases matching TRBD1. Germline CDR1 and CDR2: LNHDA and SQIVND (reference sequence). Unmatched junction bases numbered 14, after V lost 8 bases and J lost 8 bases. The CDR3 covers 15 residues.

This sequence joins TRBV7-9 and TRBJ2-5; D perhaps matches TRBD2 (5 bases). The germline gives CDR1 SEHNR, CDR2 FQNEAQ (reference sequence). Trimming shortened V by 7 bases and J by 0 bases, and 12 bases separated the two germline ends. This CDR3 has 14 amino acids. CDR3 DNA sequence: TGTGCCAGCAACCCGCCGGGGTACCAAGAGACCCAGTACTTC. Translation: CASNPPGYQETQYF.

For the CDR3, the DNA is TGTGCCAGCAGCCAAGATATAAGGCAGGGAATGGGTAACTCTGGGGCCAACGTCCTGACTTTC. Translated, it gives CASSQDIRQGMGNSGANVLTF. The chain carries TRBV4-2 and TRBJ2-6, with D possibly being TRBD1 (5 bases). This CDR3 region has 21 residues. The germline V gene encodes CDR1 LGHNA and CDR2 YNFKEQ. Between the trimmed V and J ends, which lost 0 bases and 0 bases, there was a span of 21 bases.

The gene calls are TRBV2 and TRBJ1-2; 10 bases align to TRBD1. Unmatched junction bases numbered 8, after V lost 6 bases and J lost 7 bases. This CDR3 has 14 amino acids. Per germline, CDR1 SNHLY and CDR2 FYNNEI. The CDR3 nucleotides are TGTGCCAGCAGGCTCGGACAGGGGGTAGGTGGCTACACCTTC. Encoded protein: CASRLGQGVGGYTF.

The chain carries TRBV28 and TRBJ1-4; no definite D call. Germline CDR1 MDHEN, CDR2 SYDVKM. Trimming took off 6 bases at V and 6 bases at J, with 26 bases between the two ends. This CDR3 region has 18 residues. Here the CDR3 reads CASRPIEGLGVEDEKLFF. The CDR3 nucleotides read TGTGCCAGCAGACCGATTGAAGGACTCGGGGTAGAGGATGAAAAACTGTTTTTT.

To note about this clone: The same CDR3 is also encoded by other DNA sequences in this sample. This chain joins TRBV28 and TRBJ2-7; D unresolved. The CDR3 is 11 amino acids. CDR1 and CDR2 from the germline V gene are MDHEN and SYDVKM. The germline V and J ends were trimmed by 2 bases and 4 bases, with 3 bases remaining between them. The CDR3 DNA sequence: TGTGCCAGCAGTTTACGGTACGAGCAGTACTTC. Its translation: CASSLRYEQYF.

This chain joins TRBV19 and TRBJ1-5; TRBD1 aligns across 7 bases. This CDR3 is built from 14 residues. V was pared by 6 bases and J by 5 bases, with 7 bases of the junction left unmatched. CDR1 and CDR2 (germline): LNHDA, SQIVND (reference sequence). The CDR3 nucleotides are TGTGCCAGTAGAGGGGGCAGGACAGATCAGCCCCAGCATTTT. Amino acids: CASRGGRTDQPQHF.

This chain links TRBV16 with TRBJ1-4, with D unresolved. The CDR3 contains 12 residues. Germline lookup yields CDR1 KGHSY and CDR2 FQNENV. Trimming took off 2 bases at V and 10 bases at J, with 8 bases between the two ends. In DNA form, the CDR3 reads TGTGCCAGCAGCCAAGAGGGAGGAAAACTGTTTTTT. It codes for CASSQEGGKLFF.

The rearrangement links TRBV7-2 to TRBJ2-7; 7 bases are a match to TRBD2. The CDR3 runs to 15 residues. The V and J ends lost 0 bases and 4 bases, in that order; junction bases with no gene match: 6. CDR1 and CDR2 from the germline V gene are SGHTA and FQGNSA. The CDR3 is CASSLAGGPKYEQYF. CDR3 nucleotides: TGTGCCAGCAGCTTAGCGGGAGGGCCAAAATACGAGCAGTACTTC.

The V call is TRBV28, the J call TRBJ1-4; 11 bases fit TRBD1. The CDR3 covers 16 residues. V lost 3 bases to trimming and J lost 5 bases; unmatched junction nucleotides: 5. CDR1 is MDHEN, CDR2 SYDVKM, per germline. The CDR3 spells CASSFLGTGGNEKLFF. The CDR3 DNA is TGTGCCAGCAGTTTCCTTGGGACAGGGGGAAATGAAAAACTGTTTTTT.

This clone was observed a few times. The chain carries TRBV15 and TRBJ1-2; TRBD1 matches 9 bases. Germline V gene lookup returns CDR1 LNHNV and CDR2 YYDKDF (reference sequence). Unmatched junction bases numbered 10, after V lost 4 bases and J lost 7 bases. This CDR3 has 15 residues. The CDR3 protein is CATSNPPTGGFGYTF. CDR3 DNA: TGTGCCACCAGCAACCCTCCGACAGGGGGTTTTGGCTACACCTTC.

The chain employs TRBV4-1 and TRBJ2-4; D not certain. Germline CDR1 and CDR2: MGHRA and YSYEKL. The CDR3 length is 14 residues. The V and J ends lost 0 bases and 6 bases respectively, with 9 bases between them. CDR3 region: CASSQDNGRNIQYF. The CDR3 DNA is TGCGCCAGCAGCCAAGATAATGGCAGAAACATTCAGTACTTC.

V and J are TRBV28 and TRBJ1-5; tentatively, D is TRBD1 (5 bases). Per germline, CDR1 MDHEN and CDR2 SYDVKM. Trimming cost V 3 bases and J 1 base, with 7 bases left between them. The CDR3 totals 14 residues. CDR3: CASSLGGSNQPQHF. CDR3 bases: TGTGCCAGCAGTTTGGGGGGAAGCAATCAGCCCCAGCATTTT.

V gene TRBV4-2 combines with J gene TRBJ2-3; D is possibly TRBD1 (6 bases). This CDR3 contains 14 residues. V lost 1 base and J 2 bases, leaving 7 bases between the germline ends. Germline CDR1 reads LGHNA; CDR2 reads YNFKEQ. In DNA, the CDR3 is TGTGCCAGCAGCCAAGGGACAGACACAGATACGCAGTATTTT. This codes for CASSQGTDTDTQYF.

This chain links TRBV28 with TRBJ2-1, with TRBD1 matching 9 bases. The length of the CDR3 is 15 residues. With V trimmed by 5 bases and J by 5 bases, 7 bases remained unmatched. CDR1 MDHEN and CDR2 SYDVKM come from the germline V gene. CDR3 protein: CASSPGTGSDNEQFF. CDR3 coding DNA: TGTGCCAGCAGTCCCGGGACAGGGTCGGACAATGAGCAGTTCTTC.